Included here is one T cell receptor (beta chain) sequence, with context. Its antigen is currently unknown. A junction boundary mismatches the germline segment, possibly from a read error. The read is 3 residues too short to cover the CDR3 end, so that end is filled in from the germline J gene. Sequenced by immunoSEQ multiplex PCR; TCRdb stores in-frame clones only, minus some. This sample's clone table lists around 23,000 clones. The CDR3 is 16 amino acids. Germline V gives CDR1 SSHAT, CDR2 FNYEAQ (reference sequence). These data originate in a study of T cells in women clearing cervical HPV infection. Study information: Case blood drawn at lesion detection; control blood after infection cleared.

Study-wide results and limits: Associations may precede or follow infection; HPV-specific or memory T cells were not isolated.

All donors had a single incident cervical HPV16 infection, not prevalent. The chain links TRBV7-7 to TRBJ2-6, with 10 bases matching TRBD2. This receptor was identified in a woman aged 18 to 69 with a cervical HPV16 infection that either progressed to CIN3+ or cleared (not recorded which). The material sequenced was blood buffy coat. The CDR3 protein is CASSTSGVSGANVLTF. The CDR3 bases that were read are TGTGCTAGCAGCACTAGCGGGGTCTCTGGGGCCAACGTC.